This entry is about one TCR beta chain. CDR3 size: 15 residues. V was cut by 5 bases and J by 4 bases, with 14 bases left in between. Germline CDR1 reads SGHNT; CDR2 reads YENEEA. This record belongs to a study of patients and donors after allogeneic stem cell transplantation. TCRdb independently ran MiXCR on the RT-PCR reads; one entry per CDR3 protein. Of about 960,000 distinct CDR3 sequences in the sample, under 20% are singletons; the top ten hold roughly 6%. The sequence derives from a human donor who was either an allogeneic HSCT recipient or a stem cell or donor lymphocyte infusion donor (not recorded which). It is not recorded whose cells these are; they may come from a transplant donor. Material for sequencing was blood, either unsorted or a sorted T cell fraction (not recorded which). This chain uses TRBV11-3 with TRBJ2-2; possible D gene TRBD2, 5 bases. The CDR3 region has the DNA TGTGCCAGCAGCCGTCGGACTCTAAGCACCGGGGAGCTGTTTTTT. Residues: CASSRRTLSTGELFF.